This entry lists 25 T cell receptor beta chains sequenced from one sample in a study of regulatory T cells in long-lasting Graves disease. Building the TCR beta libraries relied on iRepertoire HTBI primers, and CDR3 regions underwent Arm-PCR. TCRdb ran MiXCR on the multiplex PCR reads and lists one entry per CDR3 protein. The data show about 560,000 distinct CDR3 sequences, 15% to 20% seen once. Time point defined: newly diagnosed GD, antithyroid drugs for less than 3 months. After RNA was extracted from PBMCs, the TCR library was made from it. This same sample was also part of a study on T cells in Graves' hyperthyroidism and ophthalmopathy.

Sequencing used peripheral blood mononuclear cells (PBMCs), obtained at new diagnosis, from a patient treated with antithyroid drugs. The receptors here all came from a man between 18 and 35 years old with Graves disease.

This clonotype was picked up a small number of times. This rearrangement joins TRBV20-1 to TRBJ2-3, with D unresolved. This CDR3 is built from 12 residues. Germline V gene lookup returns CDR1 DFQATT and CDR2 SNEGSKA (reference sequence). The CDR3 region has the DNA TGCAGCTTCGGGTTGGACACAGATACGCAGTATTTT. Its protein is CSFGLDTDTQYF.

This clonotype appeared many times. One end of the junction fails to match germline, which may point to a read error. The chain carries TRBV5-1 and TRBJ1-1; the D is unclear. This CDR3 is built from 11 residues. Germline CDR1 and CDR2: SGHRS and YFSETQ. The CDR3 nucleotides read TGTGCCAGCAGTTGGGGCACTGAAGCTTTCTTT. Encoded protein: CASSWGTEAFF. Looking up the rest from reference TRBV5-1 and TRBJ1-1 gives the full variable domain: KAGVTQTPRYLIKTRGQQVTLSCSPISGHRSVSWYQQTPGQGLQFLFEYFSETQRNKGNFPGRFSGRQFSNSRSEMNVSTLELGDSALYLCASSWGTEAFFGQGTRLTVV.

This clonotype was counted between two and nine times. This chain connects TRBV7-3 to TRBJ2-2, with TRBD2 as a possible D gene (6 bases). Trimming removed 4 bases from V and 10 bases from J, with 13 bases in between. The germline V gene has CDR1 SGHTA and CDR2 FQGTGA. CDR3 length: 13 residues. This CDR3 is CASSYGLSEELFF. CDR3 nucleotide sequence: TGTGCCAGCAGCTACGGACTATCCGAGGAGCTGTTTTTT. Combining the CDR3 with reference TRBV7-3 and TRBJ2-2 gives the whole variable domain GAGVSQTPSNKVTEKGKYVELRCDPISGHTALYWYRQSLGQGPEFLIYFQGTGAADDSGLPNDRFFAVRPEGSVSTLKIQRTERGDSAVYLCASSYGLSEELFFGEGSRLTVL.

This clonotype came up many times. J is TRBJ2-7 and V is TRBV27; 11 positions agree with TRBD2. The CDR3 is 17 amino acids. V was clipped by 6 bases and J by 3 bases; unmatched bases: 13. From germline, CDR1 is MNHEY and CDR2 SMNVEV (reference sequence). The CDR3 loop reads CASRTTGTSGFLYEQYF. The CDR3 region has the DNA TGTGCCAGCAGAACAACCGGGACTAGCGGATTCCTCTACGAGCAGTACTTC.

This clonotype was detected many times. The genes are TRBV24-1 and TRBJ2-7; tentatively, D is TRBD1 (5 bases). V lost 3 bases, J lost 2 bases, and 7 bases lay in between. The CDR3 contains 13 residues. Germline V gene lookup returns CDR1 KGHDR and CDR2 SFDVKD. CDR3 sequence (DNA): TGTGCCACCAGTGATCCAGGGACCTACGAGCAGTACTTC. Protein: CATSDPGTYEQYF.

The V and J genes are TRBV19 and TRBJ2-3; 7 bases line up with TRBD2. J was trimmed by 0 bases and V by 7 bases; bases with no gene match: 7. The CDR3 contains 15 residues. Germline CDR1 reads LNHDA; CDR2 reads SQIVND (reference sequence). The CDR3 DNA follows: TGTGCCAGTACGGGGGGTCACACTAGCACAGATACGCAGTATTTT. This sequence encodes CASTGGHTSTDTQYF.

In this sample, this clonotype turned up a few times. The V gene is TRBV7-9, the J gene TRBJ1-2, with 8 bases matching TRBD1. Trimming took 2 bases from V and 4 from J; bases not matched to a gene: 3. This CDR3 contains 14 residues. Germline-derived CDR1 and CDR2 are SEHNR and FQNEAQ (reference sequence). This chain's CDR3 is CASSLQQGVYGYTF. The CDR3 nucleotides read TGTGCCAGCAGCTTACAACAGGGGGTCTATGGCTACACCTTC.

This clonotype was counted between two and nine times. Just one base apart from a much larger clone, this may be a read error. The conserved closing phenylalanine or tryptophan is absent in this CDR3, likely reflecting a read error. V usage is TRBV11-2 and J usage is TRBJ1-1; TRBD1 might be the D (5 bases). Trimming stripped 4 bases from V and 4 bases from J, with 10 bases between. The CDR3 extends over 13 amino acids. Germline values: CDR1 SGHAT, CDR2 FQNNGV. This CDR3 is CASSYQGGTEAFS. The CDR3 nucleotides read TGTGCCAGCAGCTATCAGGGTGGCACTGAAGCTTTCTCT.

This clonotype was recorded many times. The CDR3 bases are TGTGCCAGCAGCTTAAACTACGAGCAGTACTTC. This encodes CASSLNYEQYF. This sequence joins TRBV11-2 and TRBJ2-7; the D is unclear. Germline V lookup: CDR1 SGHAT, CDR2 FQNNGV. CDR3 size: 11 residues. The V gene lost 2 bases and the J gene lost 3 bases, with 2 bases spanning the gap.

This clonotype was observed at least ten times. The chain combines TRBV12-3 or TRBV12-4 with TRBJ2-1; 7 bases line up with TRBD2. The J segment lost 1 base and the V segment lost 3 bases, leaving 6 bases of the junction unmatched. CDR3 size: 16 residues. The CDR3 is CASSFDWRESYNEQFF. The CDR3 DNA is TGTGCCAGCAGTTTCGATTGGCGGGAGTCCTACAATGAGCAGTTCTTC.

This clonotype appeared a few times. For the CDR3, the DNA is TGTGCCAGCTCACCCCGGACTAGCGGGAGAGACAATGAGCAGTTCTTC. As protein: CASSPRTSGRDNEQFF. The V gene is TRBV18, the J gene TRBJ2-1, with 13 bases aligning to TRBD2. The germline gives CDR1 KGHSH, CDR2 LQKENI. Trimming cost V 3 bases and J 5 bases; bases outside gene matches: 4. The CDR3 sequence is 16 residues long.

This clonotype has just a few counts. In nucleotides, the CDR3 is TGTGCCAGCGCAAAAGGGCTTGCAGAGACCCAGTACTTC. Translating it yields CASAKGLAETQYF. This chain uses TRBV11-2 with TRBJ2-5; no clear D gene. V lost 8 bases and J 4 bases, leaving 14 bases between the germline ends. The CDR3 is 13 residues long. The germline gives CDR1 SGHAT, CDR2 FQNNGV.

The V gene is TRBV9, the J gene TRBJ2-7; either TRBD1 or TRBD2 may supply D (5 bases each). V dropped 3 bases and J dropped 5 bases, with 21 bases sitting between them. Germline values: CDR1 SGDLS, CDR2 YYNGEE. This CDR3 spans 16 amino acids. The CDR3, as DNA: TGTGCCAGCAGCGGACGAACCGGGACCGCTTCCCACGAGCAGTACTTC. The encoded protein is CASSGRTGTASHEQYF.

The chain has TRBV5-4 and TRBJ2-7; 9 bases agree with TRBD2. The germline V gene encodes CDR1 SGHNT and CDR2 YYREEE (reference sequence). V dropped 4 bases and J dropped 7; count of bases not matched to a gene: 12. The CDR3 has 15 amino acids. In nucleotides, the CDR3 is TGTGCCAGCAGCCAGTGGCGGGAGGGCCCCGGGGAGCAGTACTTC. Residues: CASSQWREGPGEQYF. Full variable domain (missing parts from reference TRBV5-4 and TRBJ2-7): ETGVTQSPTHLIKTRGQQVTLRCSSQSGHNTVSWYQQALGQGPQFIFQYYREEENGRGNFPPRFSGLQFPNYSSELNVNALELDDSALYLCASSQWREGPGEQYFGPGTRLTVT.

CDR3 bases: TGTGCCAGCAGCCAACAAAGTGTACGGGAGTCCTACGAGCAGTACTTC. As protein: CASSQQSVRESYEQYF. This chain links TRBV4-2 with TRBJ2-7; tentatively, D is TRBD2 (6 bases). V was shortened by 2 bases and J by 1 base, with 15 bases between the two germline ends. The germline gives CDR1 LGHNA, CDR2 YNFKEQ. The CDR3 extends over 16 amino acids.

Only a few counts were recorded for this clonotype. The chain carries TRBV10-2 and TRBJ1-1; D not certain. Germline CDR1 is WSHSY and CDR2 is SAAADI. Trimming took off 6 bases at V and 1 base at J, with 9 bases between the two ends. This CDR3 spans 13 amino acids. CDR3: CASRSDWNTEAFF. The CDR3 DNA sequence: TGCGCCAGCAGGTCGGACTGGAACACTGAAGCTTTCTTT.

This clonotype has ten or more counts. The CDR3, as DNA: TGTGCCAGCAGTTACAGGGCTGGCAATCAGCCCCAGCATTTT. Translated: CASSYRAGNQPQHF. V is TRBV27 and J is TRBJ1-5, with TRBD1 as a possible D gene (6 bases). Germline V lookup: CDR1 MNHEY, CDR2 SMNVEV (reference sequence). This CDR3 has 14 residues. V was pared by 4 bases and J by 2 bases, with 9 bases between.

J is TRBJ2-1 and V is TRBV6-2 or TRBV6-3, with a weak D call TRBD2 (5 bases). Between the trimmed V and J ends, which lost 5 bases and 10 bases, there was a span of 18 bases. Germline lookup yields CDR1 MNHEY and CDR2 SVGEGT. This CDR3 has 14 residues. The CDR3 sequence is CASSESLLAMEQFF. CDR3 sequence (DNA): TGTGCCAGCAGTGAATCCCTCCTAGCTATGGAGCAGTTCTTC.

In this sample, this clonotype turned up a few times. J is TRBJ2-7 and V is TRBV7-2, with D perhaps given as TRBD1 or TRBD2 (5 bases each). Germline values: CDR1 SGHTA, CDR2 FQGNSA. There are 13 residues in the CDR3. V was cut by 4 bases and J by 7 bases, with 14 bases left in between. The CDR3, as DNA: TGTGCCAGCAGCTCGGGGCCACCGGGTGAGCAGTACTTC. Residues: CASSSGPPGEQYF.

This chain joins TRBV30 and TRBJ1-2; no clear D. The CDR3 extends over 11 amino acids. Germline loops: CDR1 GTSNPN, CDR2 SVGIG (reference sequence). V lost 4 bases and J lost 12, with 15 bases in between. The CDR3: CAWNLGPANTF. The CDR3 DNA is TGTGCCTGGAACCTGGGCCCGGCGAACACCTTC.

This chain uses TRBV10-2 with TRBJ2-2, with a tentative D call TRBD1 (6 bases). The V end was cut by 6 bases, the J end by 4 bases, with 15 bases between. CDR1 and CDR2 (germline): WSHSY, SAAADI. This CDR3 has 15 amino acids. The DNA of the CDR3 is TGCGCCAGCAGCAGGACAGTTGGGGCCACCGGGGAGCTGTTTTTT. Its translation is CASSRTVGATGELFF.

The CDR3 DNA sequence: TGCAGCGTTGAAACGGGAGGGATGGAGACCCAGTACTTC. It is translated as CSVETGGMETQYF. The chain employs TRBV29-1 and TRBJ2-5; the match to TRBD2 covers 8 bases. V lost 2 bases to trimming and J lost 5 bases; unmatched junction nucleotides: 4. This CDR3 region has 13 residues. Germline V lookup: CDR1 SQVTM, CDR2 ANQGSEA.

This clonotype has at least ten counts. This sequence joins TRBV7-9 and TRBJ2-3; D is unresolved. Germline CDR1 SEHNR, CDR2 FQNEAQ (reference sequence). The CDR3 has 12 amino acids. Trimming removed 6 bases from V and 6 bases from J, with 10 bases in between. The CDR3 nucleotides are TGTGCCAGCAGTCCAGCCTGGGATACGCAGTATTTT. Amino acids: CASSPAWDTQYF.

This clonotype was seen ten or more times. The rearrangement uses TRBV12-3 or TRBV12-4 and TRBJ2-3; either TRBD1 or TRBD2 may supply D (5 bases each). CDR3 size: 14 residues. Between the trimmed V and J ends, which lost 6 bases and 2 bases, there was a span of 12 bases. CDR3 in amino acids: CASSQGPYTDTQYF. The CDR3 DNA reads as TGTGCCAGCAGCCAGGGACCCTACACAGATACGCAGTATTTT.

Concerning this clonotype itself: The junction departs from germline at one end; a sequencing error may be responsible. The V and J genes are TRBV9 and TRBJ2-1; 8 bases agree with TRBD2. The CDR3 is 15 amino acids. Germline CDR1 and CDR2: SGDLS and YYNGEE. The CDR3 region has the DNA TGTGCCAGCAGCGCACCAACGGGAGGGTACAGTGAGCAGTTCTTC. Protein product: CASSAPTGGYSEQFF.